The 5 T cell receptor beta chains given below trace back to one sample, sequenced in a study of OX40 agonist ivuxolimab in advanced cancers. Some clones are missing from TCRdb's copy, which holds only in-frame ones; the method was immunoSEQ multiplex PCR. The repertoire holds roughly 69,000 clones, with less than 95% as singletons. The input for sequencing was CD4+ or CD8+ T cells sorted from blood, taken in a trial of the OX40 agonist ivuxolimab. Source of these receptors: an adult with an advanced solid tumor such as melanoma, head and neck, liver or kidney cancer.

V and J are TRBV2 and TRBJ1-1, with D perhaps matching TRBD1 (5 bases). V was clipped by 7 bases and J by 5 bases, with 14 bases between them. CDR1 and CDR2 from the germline V gene are SNHLY and FYNNEI. The CDR3 sequence is 13 residues long. The CDR3 protein is CASMVGASTEAFF. The CDR3 DNA reads TGTGCCAGCATGGTAGGGGCGAGTACTGAAGCTTTCTTT. The whole variable domain, remainder taken from reference TRBV2 and TRBJ1-1, is EPEVTQTPSHQVTQMGQEVILRCVPISNHLYFYWYRQILGQKVEFLVSFYNNEISEKSEIFDDQFSVERPDGSNFTLKIRSTKLEDSAMYFCASMVGASTEAFFGQGTRLTVV.

The chain is built from TRBV30 and TRBJ2-5; TRBD2 aligns across 10 bases. In germline, CDR1 is GTSNPN, CDR2 SVGIG (reference sequence). The CDR3 spans 13 residues. The V and J ends lost 8 bases and 5 bases, in that order; junction bases with no gene match: 8. The CDR3 coding sequence is TGTGCCAATAGCGGGGGGTCCGGTGAGACCCAGTACTTC. As protein: CANSGGSGETQYF.

The chain recombines TRBV5-1 with TRBJ2-2; D call uncertain. From germline, CDR1 is SGHRS and CDR2 YFSETQ. The CDR3 spans 13 residues. Trimming left V 6 bases short and J 3 bases short, with 9 bases between. The CDR3 loop reads CASTGVDTGELFF. CDR3 nucleotide sequence: TGCGCCAGCACTGGGGTAGACACCGGGGAGCTGTTTTTT.

The gene calls are TRBV5-1 and TRBJ2-5; the match to TRBD1 covers 9 bases. The CDR3 runs 15 residues. The germline V gene encodes CDR1 SGHRS and CDR2 YFSETQ. The ends lost 3 bases at V and 5 bases at J; junction bases unmatched: 8. The CDR3 nucleotides are TGCGCCAGCAGCTCGTCGACAGGGGGTAGCGAGACCCAGTACTTC. Its protein is CASSSSTGGSETQYF.

V gene TRBV4-2 combines with J gene TRBJ2-3; D could derive from TRBD1 or TRBD2 (6 bases each). The germline CDR1 and CDR2 sequences are LGHNA and YNFKEQ. Trimming left V 0 bases short and J 6 bases short, with 13 bases between. The CDR3 consists of 15 residues. The CDR3 protein is CASSQDLGGRDTQYF. As DNA, the CDR3 is TGTGCCAGCAGCCAAGACCTGGGGGGCCGCGATACGCAGTATTTT.